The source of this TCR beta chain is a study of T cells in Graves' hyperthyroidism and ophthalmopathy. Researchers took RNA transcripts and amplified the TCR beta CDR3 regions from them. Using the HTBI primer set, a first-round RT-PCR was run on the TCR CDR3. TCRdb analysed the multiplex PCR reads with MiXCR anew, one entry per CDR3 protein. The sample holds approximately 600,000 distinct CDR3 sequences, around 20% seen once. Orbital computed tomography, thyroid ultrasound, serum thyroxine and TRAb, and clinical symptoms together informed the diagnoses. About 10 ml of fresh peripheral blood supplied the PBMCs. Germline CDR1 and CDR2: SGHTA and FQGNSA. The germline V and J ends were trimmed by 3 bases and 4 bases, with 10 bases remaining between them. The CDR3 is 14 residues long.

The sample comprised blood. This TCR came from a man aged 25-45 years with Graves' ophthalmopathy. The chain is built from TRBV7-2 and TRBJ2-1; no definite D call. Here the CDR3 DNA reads TGTGCCAGCAGCTTTTCGCGTGGGTACAATGAGCAGTTCTTC. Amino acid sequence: CASSFSRGYNEQFF.